These 3 T cell receptor beta chains were sequenced from one sample in a study of identical twins' blood T cells. Each CDR3 protein is one row after TCRdb ran MiXCR on the 5' RACE reads. This sample has roughly 340,000 distinct CDR3 sequences, with under 30% found just once. Input material: PBMCs. The receptors come from a woman aged 18 to 50 in good health.

The chain links TRBV10-3 to TRBJ2-7; possible D gene TRBD2, 6 bases. Germline lookup yields CDR1 ENHRY and CDR2 SYGVKD. The CDR3 has 15 residues. Trimming removed 2 bases at V and 0 bases at J, with 11 bases between. In DNA form, the CDR3 reads TGTGCCATCAGTGAGCCCGACGGGAGCTCCTACGAGCAGTACTTC. Translation gives CAISEPDGSSYEQYF.

Only a few counts were recorded for this clonotype. This chain uses TRBV11-2 with TRBJ2-3; 8 bases align to TRBD1. V gave up 5 bases and J gave up 2 bases; unmatched junction bases: 12. The CDR3 is made up of 17 amino acids. Per germline, CDR1 SGHAT and CDR2 FQNNGV. DNA of the CDR3: TGTGCCAGCAGCCTTCTAATGGGACAGGCACTCACAGATACGCAGTATTTT. As protein: CASSLLMGQALTDTQYF.

This clonotype was recorded a few times. The chain couples TRBV12-3 or TRBV12-4 to TRBJ1-5, with D possibly being TRBD1 (5 bases). The V end was cut by 4 bases, the J end by 5 bases, with 6 bases between. The CDR3 runs to 12 residues. In DNA, the CDR3 is TGTGCCAGCAGTTCGGGGCATCAGCCCCAGCATTTT. Encoded protein: CASSSGHQPQHF.